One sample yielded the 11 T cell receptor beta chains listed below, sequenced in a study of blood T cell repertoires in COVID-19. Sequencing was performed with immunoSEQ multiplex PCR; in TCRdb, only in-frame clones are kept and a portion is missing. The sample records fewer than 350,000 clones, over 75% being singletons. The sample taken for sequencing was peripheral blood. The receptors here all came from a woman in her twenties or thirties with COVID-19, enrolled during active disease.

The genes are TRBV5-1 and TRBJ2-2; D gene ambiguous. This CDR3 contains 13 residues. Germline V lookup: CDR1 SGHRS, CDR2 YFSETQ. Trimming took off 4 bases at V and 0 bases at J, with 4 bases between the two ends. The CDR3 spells CASSTTNTGELFF. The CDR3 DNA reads TGCGCCAGCAGCACTACGAACACCGGGGAGCTGTTTTTT.

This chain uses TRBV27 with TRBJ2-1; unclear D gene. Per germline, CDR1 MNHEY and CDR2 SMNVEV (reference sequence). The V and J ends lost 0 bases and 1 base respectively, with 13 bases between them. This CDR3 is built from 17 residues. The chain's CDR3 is CASSLSLAERSYNEQFF. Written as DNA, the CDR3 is TGTGCCAGCAGTTTATCGTTGGCAGAAAGATCCTACAATGAGCAGTTCTTC.

The chain's CDR3 is CASSLRSSRSTDTQYF. The DNA of the CDR3 is TGTGCCAGCAGCTTAAGATCGTCTAGAAGCACAGATACGCAGTATTTT. The rearrangement joins TRBV7-9 to TRBJ2-3, with D uncertain. The ends were cut back, 2 bases at V and 0 bases at J, with 12 bases in the middle. The germline gives CDR1 SEHNR, CDR2 FQNEAQ (reference sequence). The CDR3 length is 16 residues.

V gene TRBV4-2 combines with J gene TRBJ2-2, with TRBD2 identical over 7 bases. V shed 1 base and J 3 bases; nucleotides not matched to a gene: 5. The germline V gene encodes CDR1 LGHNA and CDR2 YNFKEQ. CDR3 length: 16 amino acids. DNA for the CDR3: TGTGCCAGCAGCCAAGGCACTCGGGGGGACACCGGGGAGCTGTTTTTT. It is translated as CASSQGTRGDTGELFF.

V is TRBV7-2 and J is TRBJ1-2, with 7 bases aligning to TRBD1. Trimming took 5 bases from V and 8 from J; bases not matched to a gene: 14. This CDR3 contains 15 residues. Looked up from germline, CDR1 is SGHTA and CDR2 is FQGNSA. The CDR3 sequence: CASSTDRSSTRGYTF. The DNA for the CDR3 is TGTGCCAGCAGCACGGACAGGTCGTCGACTCGGGGCTACACCTTC.

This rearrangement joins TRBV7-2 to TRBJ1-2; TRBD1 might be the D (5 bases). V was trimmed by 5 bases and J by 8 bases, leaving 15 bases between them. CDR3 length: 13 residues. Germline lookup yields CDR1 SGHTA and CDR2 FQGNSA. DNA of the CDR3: TGTGCCAGCAGCCCGGGGGAGGGATCCGGCTACACCTTC. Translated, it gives CASSPGEGSGYTF.

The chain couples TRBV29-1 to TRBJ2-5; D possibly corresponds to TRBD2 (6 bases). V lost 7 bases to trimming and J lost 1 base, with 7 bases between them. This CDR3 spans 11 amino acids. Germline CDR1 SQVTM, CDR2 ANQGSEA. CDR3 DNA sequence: TGCAGCGCCGGGGGCCAAGAGACCCAGTACTTC. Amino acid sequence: CSAGGQETQYF.

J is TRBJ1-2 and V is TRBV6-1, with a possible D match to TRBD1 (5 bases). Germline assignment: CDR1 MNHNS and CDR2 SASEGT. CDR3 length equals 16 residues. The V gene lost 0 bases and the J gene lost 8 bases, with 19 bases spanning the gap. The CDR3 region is CASSEAFEPGFYGYTF. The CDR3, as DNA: TGTGCCAGCAGTGAAGCGTTCGAGCCAGGGTTTTACGGCTACACCTTC.

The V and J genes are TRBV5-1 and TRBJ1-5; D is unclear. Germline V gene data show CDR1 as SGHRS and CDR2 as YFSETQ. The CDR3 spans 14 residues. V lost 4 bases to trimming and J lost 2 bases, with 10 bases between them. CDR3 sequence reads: CASSRSGGNQPQHF. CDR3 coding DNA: TGCGCCAGCAGCCGGTCCGGTGGCAATCAGCCCCAGCATTTT.

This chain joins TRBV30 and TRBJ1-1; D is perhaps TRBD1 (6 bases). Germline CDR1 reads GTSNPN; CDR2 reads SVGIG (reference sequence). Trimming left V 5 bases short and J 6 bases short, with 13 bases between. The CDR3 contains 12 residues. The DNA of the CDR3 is TGTGCCTGGGGAACAGGGCGCTCTGAAGCTTTCTTT. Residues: CAWGTGRSEAFF.

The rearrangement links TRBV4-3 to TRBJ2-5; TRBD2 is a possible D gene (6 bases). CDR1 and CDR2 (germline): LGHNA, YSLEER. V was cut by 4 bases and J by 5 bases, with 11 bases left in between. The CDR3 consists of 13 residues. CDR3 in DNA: TGCGCCAGCAGCCGGGGGGAAGGGGAGACCCAGTACTTC. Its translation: CASSRGEGETQYF.